The 7 T cell receptor beta chains presented below share a single source sample, sequenced in a study of control samples from healthy donors and cancer patients (dated by TCRdb to 2018 to 2020). Library preparation was by the immunoSEQ multiplex PCR assay. Not all clones reach the TCRdb copy of this immuneACCESS table, which keeps in-frame sequences only. Checked studies attribute under half of the gap to unresolved V genes and leave the rest unexplained. The sample contains 60,000 or so clones, approximately 86% of them found a single time. The ten largest clones add up to more than 3.5% of the sample. The sample comprised blood. The receptors stem from a man over 45 in good health.

The chain combines TRBV15 with TRBJ2-3; 7 bases map to TRBD1. The CDR3 consists of 15 residues. Trimming cost V 0 bases and J 4 bases; bases outside gene matches: 4. The germline gives CDR1 LNHNV, CDR2 YYDKDF (reference sequence). The CDR3 DNA sequence: TGTGCCACCAGCAGAGATACAGGGGCGTCAGATACGCAGTATTTT. Residues: CATSRDTGASDTQYF.

About this clone: Relative to the germline gene, one junction end is altered; a read error may explain this. The chain combines TRBV30 with TRBJ1-3; D is possibly TRBD1 (5 bases). The V gene's germline CDR1 is GTSNPN and CDR2 SVGIG (reference sequence). There are 13 residues in the CDR3. Here the CDR3 reads CARSLGPGNTIYF. Here the CDR3 DNA reads TGTGCCCGGAGTTTGGGGCCTGGAAACACCATATATTTT.

J is TRBJ1-1 and V is TRBV6-5, with D hard to call. CDR1 is MNHEY and CDR2 is SVGAGI in the germline V gene. The CDR3 covers 11 residues. The CDR3 loop is CAANTNTEAFF. DNA of the CDR3: TGTGCGGCCAATACGAACACTGAAGCTTTCTTT.

The chain recombines TRBV12-5 with TRBJ2-3; TRBD1 matches at 8 bases. V was pared by 6 bases and J by 0 bases, with 8 bases of the junction left unmatched. There are 16 residues in the CDR3. CDR1 LGHNT and CDR2 FRNRAP come from the germline V gene. CDR3 residues: CASGKGQGTSTDTQYF. The CDR3 coding sequence is TGTGCTAGTGGAAAAGGACAGGGAACTAGCACAGATACGCAGTATTTT.

The gene calls are TRBV24-1 and TRBJ2-1, with 9 positions matching TRBD2. Germline CDR1 and CDR2: KGHDR and SFDVKD. J lost 2 bases, V lost 4 bases, and 2 bases had no gene match. CDR3 size: 15 residues. As DNA, the CDR3 is TGTGCCACCAGTGAGCCTAGCGGGACCTACAATGAGCAGTTCTTC. Translating gives CATSEPSGTYNEQFF.

In its sample, this clone ranks as medium-sized. CDR3 DNA: TGTGCCATCAGTGACAGGGATTCCTACGAGCAGTACTTC. This encodes CAISDRDSYEQYF. The genes are TRBV10-3 and TRBJ2-7, with D possibly matching TRBD1 (5 bases). CDR3 length equals 13 residues. The germline CDR1 and CDR2 sequences are ENHRY and SYGVKD. Trimming removed 3 bases from V and 1 base from J, with 7 bases in between.

The CDR3 nucleotides read TGTGCCAGCAGTCCTTGGACAGTCGACACCGGGGAGCTGTTTTTT. It is translated as CASSPWTVDTGELFF. The chain links TRBV27 to TRBJ2-2, with D possibly matching TRBD1 (6 bases). V shed 5 bases and J shed 3 bases, with 13 bases lying between them. The length of the CDR3 is 15 residues. The germline V gene encodes CDR1 MNHEY and CDR2 SMNVEV (reference sequence).